A single sample gave rise to the 22 T cell receptor beta chains below, sequenced in a study of regulatory T cells in long-lasting Graves disease. Through Arm-PCR of CDR3 regions and iRepertoire HTBI primers, TCR beta libraries were built. One entry per CDR3 protein results from TCRdb running MiXCR on the multiplex PCR reads. Here the sample spans a few hundred thousand distinct CDR3 sequences, around 17% being singletons. Time point described: newly diagnosed GD, antithyroid drugs for less than 3 months. PBMCs provided the RNA from which the TCR library was made. The data were also submitted as part of a second study, on T cells in Graves' hyperthyroidism and ophthalmopathy.

The input for sequencing was peripheral blood mononuclear cells (PBMCs), taken at new diagnosis, from a patient treated with antithyroid drugs. The receptor set was obtained from a man aged 40-50 years with Graves disease.

This clonotype came up many times. The rearrangement joins TRBV20-1 to TRBJ2-5; a possible D gene is TRBD1 (6 bases). V was pared by 3 bases and J by 4 bases, with 12 bases between. Germline V gene sequence: CDR1 DFQATT, CDR2 SNEGSKA (reference sequence). This CDR3 contains 13 residues. CDR3 sequence (DNA): TGCAGTGCTAGGAGTACAGGGCGAGAGACCCAGTACTTC. This gives the protein CSARSTGRETQYF.

This chain joins TRBV9 and TRBJ2-1; D gene ambiguous. Germline V gene lookup returns CDR1 SGDLS and CDR2 YYNGEE. This CDR3 is built from 13 residues. V was trimmed by 1 base and J by 5 bases, leaving 7 bases between them. The CDR3 is CASSVSENNEQFF. The CDR3 DNA sequence: TGTGCCAGCAGCGTATCCGAGAACAATGAGCAGTTCTTC.

A word on this clonotype: A read error likely explains this, since a far larger clone differs by one base. V usage is TRBV28 and J usage is TRBJ2-1; no reliable D call. The CDR3 is 14 amino acids. Germline lookup yields CDR1 MDHEN and CDR2 SYDVKM. V dropped 3 bases and J dropped 10 bases, with 16 bases sitting between them. As DNA, the CDR3 is TGTGCCAGCAGTTTCCTTGGCGTGGGGTACGAGCAGTTCTTC. It encodes CASSFLGVGYEQFF.

This clonotype was seen only a few times. This chain joins TRBV6-2 or TRBV6-3 and TRBJ1-4; D gene ambiguous. CDR3 length: 16 residues. V lost 5 bases, J lost 0 bases, and 13 bases lay in between. Germline assignment: CDR1 MNHEY and CDR2 SVGEGT. The CDR3 sequence: CASSKPRTTTNEKLFF. Written as DNA, the CDR3 is TGTGCCAGCAGTAAACCGAGGACGACAACTAATGAAAAACTGTTTTTT.

The rearrangement links TRBV5-1 to TRBJ1-1, with a weak D call TRBD1 (5 bases). This CDR3 has 16 residues. Germline CDR1 is SGHRS and CDR2 is YFSETQ. Trimming removed 0 bases at V and 2 bases at J, with 14 bases between. The CDR3 spells CASSLARTTVNTEAFF. The DNA for the CDR3 is TGCGCCAGCAGCTTGGCACGGACAACTGTAAACACTGAAGCTTTCTTT.

As to this clonotype: Being one base from a much bigger clone, this may be a read error. The V call is TRBV11-3, the J call TRBJ2-7; 9 nucleotides match TRBD1. The CDR3 consists of 14 residues. The junction had 5 bases not matched to a gene; V was cut back by 5 bases and J by 3 bases. Looked up from germline, CDR1 is SGHNT and CDR2 is YENEEA. The CDR3 sequence: CASSHGQGNYEQYF. The DNA for the CDR3 is TGTGCCAGCAGCCACGGACAGGGGAACTACGAGCAGTACTTC.

The chain couples TRBV7-8 to TRBJ2-7; no definite D call. Germline lookup yields CDR1 SGHVS and CDR2 FQNEAQ. The CDR3 contains 16 residues. Trimming left V 3 bases short and J 4 bases short, with 19 bases between. The DNA for the CDR3 is TGTGCCAGCAGCTTTGGGGTGCTGGAGACAAAATACGAGCAGTACTTC. Its translation: CASSFGVLETKYEQYF.

The table lists this clonotype with many counts. The rearrangement uses TRBV2 and TRBJ2-2; D unclear. The ends were cut back, 7 bases at V and 5 bases at J, with 17 bases in the middle. The CDR3 is made up of 15 amino acids. CDR1 SNHLY and CDR2 FYNNEI come from the germline V gene. The CDR3 is CASTAIHLGTGELFF. DNA for the CDR3: TGTGCCAGCACCGCTATCCACCTAGGTACCGGGGAGCTGTTTTTT.

This clonotype was detected many times. The gene calls are TRBV6-1 and TRBJ2-7; 8 positions agree with TRBD2. CDR1 and CDR2 from the germline V gene are MNHNS and SASEGT. The CDR3 is made up of 14 amino acids. Trimming removed 4 bases from V and 3 bases from J; junction bases left unmatched: 5. The CDR3 region has the DNA TGTGCCAGCAGTGCCCATAGCGGGGTCTACGAGCAGTACTTC. This sequence encodes CASSAHSGVYEQYF.

This rearrangement joins TRBV9 to TRBJ2-3; tentatively, D is TRBD2 (6 bases). Germline lookup yields CDR1 SGDLS and CDR2 YYNGEE. The CDR3 loop spans 14 amino acids. Trimming took off 1 base at V and 4 bases at J, with 10 bases between the two ends. The CDR3 here is CASSVLGGADTQYF. CDR3 DNA sequence: TGTGCCAGCAGCGTACTCGGGGGTGCAGATACGCAGTATTTT.

Ten or more counts support this clonotype. V is TRBV30 and J is TRBJ1-3; D unclear. The CDR3 consists of 10 residues. V was cut by 5 bases and J by 5 bases, with 4 bases left in between. The germline V gene encodes CDR1 GTSNPN and CDR2 SVGIG (reference sequence). The DNA of the CDR3 is TGTGCCTGGGGACGAAACACCATATATTTT. As protein: CAWGRNTIYF.

This clonotype was observed at least ten times. The J gene is TRBJ1-2, the V gene TRBV28; 9 positions match TRBD1. CDR3 length equals 15 residues. Germline V gene data show CDR1 as MDHEN and CDR2 as SYDVKM. After removal of 6 bases from V and 5 bases from J, the junction contained 10 bases not matched to a gene. The CDR3 is CASSTRDREQYGYTF. The DNA for the CDR3 is TGTGCCAGCAGCACTCGGGACAGGGAGCAGTATGGCTACACCTTC.

This clonotype has a handful of counts. This chain joins TRBV2 and TRBJ2-5, with TRBD1 matching 7 bases. The CDR3 is made up of 17 amino acids. Trimming at V came to 3 bases and at J to 4 bases, leaving 14 bases not matched to a gene. CDR1 is SNHLY, CDR2 FYNNEI, per germline. The CDR3 DNA reads TGTGCCAGCAGTGACCCCAGAAAGGGACAGAAAATAGAGACCCAGTACTTC. As protein: CASSDPRKGQKIETQYF.

This clonotype was detected many times. The V call is TRBV7-3, the J call TRBJ1-1; D remains ambiguous. V dropped 2 bases and J dropped 6 bases, with 10 bases sitting between them. This CDR3 comprises 13 residues. In germline, CDR1 is SGHTA, CDR2 FQGTGA. CDR3 DNA sequence: TGTGCCAGCAGCTTAGTGTATTCTGCTGAAGCTTTCTTT. Protein sequence: CASSLVYSAEAFF.

This clonotype has only a few counts. The genes are TRBV18 and TRBJ2-2; D ambiguous. V lost 2 bases, J lost 6 bases, and 4 bases lay in between. In germline, CDR1 is KGHSH, CDR2 LQKENI. CDR3 size: 12 residues. CDR3 in amino acids: CASSPISGELFF. The CDR3 DNA sequence: TGTGCCAGCTCACCAATTTCCGGGGAGCTGTTTTTT.

In this sample, this clonotype turned up many times. The rearrangement uses TRBV7-8 and TRBJ2-4; D may be TRBD1 (6 bases). CDR3 length: 20 residues. The germline V gene has CDR1 SGHVS and CDR2 FQNEAQ. V lost 1 base, J lost 1 base, and 23 bases lay in between. CDR3 loop: CASSLVPRTVFESAKNIQYF. The CDR3, as DNA: TGTGCCAGCAGCTTAGTCCCCCGGACAGTCTTCGAATCGGCCAAAAACATTCAGTACTTC.

As to this clonotype: This may arise from a read error, as a much more abundant clone is one base away. This is likely a read error, given that the CDR3 carries no conserved phenylalanine or tryptophan at its end. J is TRBJ2-5 and V is TRBV6-2 or TRBV6-3; 8 nucleotides align to TRBD1. Germline lookup yields CDR1 MNHEY and CDR2 SVGEGT. V shed 10 bases, J shed 5 bases, and the junction held 15 bases outside the gene matches. The CDR3 is 15 amino acids. The CDR3 DNA follows: TGTGCCACTCACCGTACAACAGGGGGTTGGGAGACCCAGTACCTC. As protein: CATHRTTGGWETQYL.

This clonotype came up a few times. The genes are TRBV7-9 and TRBJ2-3; the match to TRBD1 covers 10 bases. V was pared by 6 bases and J by 4 bases, with 10 bases of the junction left unmatched. CDR1 SEHNR and CDR2 FQNEAQ come from the germline V gene (reference sequence). CDR3 size: 16 residues. In nucleotides, the CDR3 is TGTGCCAGCAGTTCCCCGACAGGGGGCGATGCAGATACGCAGTATTTT. Protein product: CASSSPTGGDADTQYF. Variable domain in full (rest from reference TRBV7-9 and TRBJ2-3): DTGVSQNPRHKITKRGQNVTFRCDPISEHNRLYWYRQTLGQGPEFLTYFQNEAQLEKSRLLSDRFSAERPKGSFSTLEIQRTEQGDSAMYLCASSSPTGGDADTQYFGPGTRLTVL.

This clonotype has ten or more counts. The rearrangement uses TRBV19 and TRBJ2-5; D call uncertain. The V end was cut by 3 bases, the J end by 2 bases, with 13 bases between. CDR1 is LNHDA, CDR2 SQIVND, per germline (reference sequence). This CDR3 contains 15 residues. In DNA form, the CDR3 reads TGTGCCAGTAGTATTATGTTCAGGAGACAAGAGACCCAGTACTTC. Protein sequence: CASSIMFRRQETQYF. Supplemented by reference TRBV19 and TRBJ2-5, the full variable domain reads DGGITQSPKYLFRKEGQNVTLSCEQNLNHDAMYWYRQDPGQGLRLIYYSQIVNDFQKGDIAEGYSVSREKKESFPLTVTSAQKNPTAFYLCASSIMFRRQETQYFGPGTRLLVL.

The chain links TRBV15 to TRBJ1-2; a weak D match, TRBD1 (6 bases). CDR1 is LNHNV and CDR2 is YYDKDF in the germline V gene (reference sequence). Trimming removed 3 bases from V and 4 bases from J, with 18 bases in between. The CDR3 runs 16 residues. Here the CDR3 reads CATSRSRGPPAYGYTF. The CDR3 DNA sequence: TGTGCCACCAGCAGGAGCAGGGGACCCCCCGCCTATGGCTACACCTTC.

The chain joins TRBV5-1 to TRBJ2-1; D may be TRBD2 (5 bases). With the DNA end fitting TRBJ2-5 better, the J assignment may be wrong. CDR1 and CDR2 (germline): SGHRS, YFSETQ. The CDR3 loop spans 13 amino acids. CDR3 nucleotides: TGCGCCAGCAGCGACCTTAGCGAAGAGACCCAGTACTTC. It is translated as CASSDLSEETQYF.

The V call is TRBV7-9, the J call TRBJ2-3, with 9 bases identical to TRBD1. The germline CDR1 and CDR2 sequences are SEHNR and FQNEAQ (reference sequence). The CDR3 covers 15 residues. Germline trimming cut 9 bases from V and 3 bases from J; bases unmatched to any gene: 10. This chain's CDR3 is CASTVTGGYTDTQYF. In DNA form, the CDR3 reads TGTGCCAGTACAGTGACAGGGGGTTATACAGATACGCAGTATTTT.